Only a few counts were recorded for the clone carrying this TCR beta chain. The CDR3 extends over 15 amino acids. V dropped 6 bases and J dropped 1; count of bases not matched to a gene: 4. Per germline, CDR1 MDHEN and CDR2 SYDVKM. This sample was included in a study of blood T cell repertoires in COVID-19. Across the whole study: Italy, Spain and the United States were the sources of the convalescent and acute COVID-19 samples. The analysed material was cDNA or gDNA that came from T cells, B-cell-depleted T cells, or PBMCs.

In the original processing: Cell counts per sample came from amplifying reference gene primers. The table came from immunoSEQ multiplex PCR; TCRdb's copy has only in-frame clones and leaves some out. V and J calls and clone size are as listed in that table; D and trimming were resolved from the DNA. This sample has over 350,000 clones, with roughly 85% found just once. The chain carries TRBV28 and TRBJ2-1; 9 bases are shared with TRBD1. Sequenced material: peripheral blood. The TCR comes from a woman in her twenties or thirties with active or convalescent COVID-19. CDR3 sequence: CASRTGGRSYNEQFF. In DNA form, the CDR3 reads TGTGCCAGCAGAACAGGGGGCAGGTCCTACAATGAGCAGTTCTTC.